This T cell receptor (beta chain) derives from a study of cytomegalovirus exposure and HLA in healthy donors. Primers for the PCR totalled 60 Vbeta and 13 Jbeta. Produced via immunoSEQ multiplex PCR; TCRdb's table is partial and in-frame only. The sample's table shows over 100,000 clones. Trimming took off 1 base at V and 2 bases at J, with 12 bases between the two ends. Germline assignment: CDR1 LNHDA and CDR2 SQIVND (reference sequence). The CDR3 runs 15 residues. The sequenced material came from PBMCs. The V call is TRBV19, the J call TRBJ2-7; D unresolved. The clonotype originates from a woman in her forties in good health and CMV-seropositive. CDR3 in amino acids: CASSIVLGWTYEQYF. The CDR3 DNA follows: TGTGCCAGTAGTATAGTCCTAGGCTGGACCTACGAGCAGTACTTC.